This is a list of T cell receptor beta chains from one sample in a study of blood T cell repertoires in COVID-19. Produced via immunoSEQ multiplex PCR; TCRdb's table is partial and in-frame only. The table shows around 110,000 clones, with approximately 89% occurring only once. The sample consisted of peripheral blood. These receptors all stem from a man aged 50 to 59 with active or convalescent COVID-19. Both conserved end residues are part of each CDR3. The D gene is left open where the match is weak. Size is stated for part of the rows, as once, few or many counts, or as a class when the clone is expanded.

V gene: TRBV28; J gene: TRBJ1-2; clone size: NA; D gene: TRBD1; CDR3 protein: CASSLFRAGGGVYGYTF; CDR3 DNA: TGTGCCAGCAGTTTATTTAGGGCAGGGGGCGGTGTCTATGGCTACACCTTC
V gene: TRBV4-2; J gene: TRBJ2-1; clone size: NA; D gene: NA; CDR3 protein: CASSQVERVEQFF; CDR3 DNA: TGTGCCAGCAGCCAGGTTGAGCGGGTTGAGCAGTTCTTC
V gene: TRBV5-1; J gene: TRBJ2-5; clone size: few; D gene: TRBD2; CDR3 protein: CASSLAPAGGQETQYF; CDR3 DNA: TGCGCCAGCAGCTTGGCCCCAGCGGGAGGGCAAGAGACCCAGTACTTC
V gene: TRBV19; J gene: TRBJ1-1; clone size: NA; D gene: TRBD1; CDR3 protein: CASTLTGTLNTEAFF; CDR3 DNA: TGTGCCAGTACTCTGACAGGGACGCTGAACACTGAAGCTTTCTTT
V gene: TRBV3-1/TRBV3-2; J gene: TRBJ2-5; clone size: NA; D gene: NA; CDR3 protein: CASSAPTSSGPPAGETQYF; CDR3 DNA: TGTGCCAGCAGCGCCCCCACGTCCTCGGGCCCCCCCGCGGGGGAGACCCAGTACTTC
V gene: TRBV2; J gene: TRBJ1-5; clone size: NA; D gene: NA; CDR3 protein: CASCQIGSPQHF; CDR3 DNA: TGTGCCAGCTGTCAAATCGGGTCGCCCCAGCATTTT
V gene: TRBV19; J gene: TRBJ1-5; clone size: NA; D gene: TRBD1; CDR3 protein: CASSIQTGGGNQPQHF; CDR3 DNA: TGTGCCAGTAGTATACAAACAGGGGGTGGTAATCAGCCCCAGCATTTT
V gene: TRBV28; J gene: TRBJ1-1; clone size: NA; D gene: NA; CDR3 protein: CASSLFPAVAEAFF; CDR3 DNA: TGTGCCAGCAGTTTGTTCCCAGCGGTCGCTGAAGCTTTCTTT
V gene: TRBV18; J gene: TRBJ2-2; clone size: NA; D gene: TRBD1; CDR3 protein: CASSPPTGGTGELFF; CDR3 DNA: TGTGCCAGCTCACCACCGACAGGGGGCACCGGGGAGCTGTTTTTT
V gene: TRBV7-9; J gene: TRBJ1-2; clone size: NA; D gene: NA; CDR3 protein: CASSLTPGYGYTF; CDR3 DNA: TGTGCCAGCAGCTTAACCCCGGGATATGGCTACACCTTC
V gene: TRBV4-1; J gene: TRBJ2-5; clone size: NA; D gene: TRBD2; CDR3 protein: CASSPQLAGVGETQYF; CDR3 DNA: TGCGCCAGCAGCCCCCAACTAGCGGGAGTAGGAGAGACCCAGTACTTC
V gene: TRBV6-5; J gene: TRBJ1-1; clone size: few; D gene: NA; CDR3 protein: CASSSASTGGTEAFF; CDR3 DNA: TGTGCCAGCAGCTCCGCCTCAACGGGGGGCACTGAAGCTTTCTTT
V gene: TRBV7-2; J gene: TRBJ2-5; clone size: NA; D gene: TRBD1; CDR3 protein: CASGLEANRDRQETQYF; CDR3 DNA: TGTGCCAGCGGTCTTGAGGCCAACCGGGACAGACAAGAGACCCAGTACTTC
V gene: TRBV28; J gene: TRBJ1-6; clone size: NA; D gene: TRBD1; CDR3 protein: CASSRQGLHF; CDR3 DNA: TGTGCCAGCAGTCGACAGGGCCTCCACTTT
V gene: TRBV28; J gene: TRBJ1-6; clone size: NA; D gene: TRBD1; CDR3 protein: CASTRQGPGSPLHF; CDR3 DNA: TGTGCCAGCACCCGACAGGGGCCAGGATCACCCCTCCACTTT
V gene: TRBV9; J gene: TRBJ2-5; clone size: NA; D gene: NA; CDR3 protein: CASSVENSPAETQYF; CDR3 DNA: TGTGCCAGCAGCGTAGAGAACAGTCCCGCGGAGACCCAGTACTTC
V gene: TRBV29-1; J gene: TRBJ1-2; clone size: NA; D gene: TRBD1; CDR3 protein: CSARTGKGYYGYTF; CDR3 DNA: TGCAGCGCACGGACAGGGAAGGGCTACTATGGCTACACCTTC
V gene: TRBV6-5; J gene: TRBJ1-3; clone size: once; D gene: NA; CDR3 protein: CASSPTGSGNTIYF; CDR3 DNA: TGTGCCAGCAGTCCGACAGGCTCTGGAAACACCATATATTTT
V gene: TRBV7-2; J gene: TRBJ2-7; clone size: once; D gene: TRBD2; CDR3 protein: CASSLYGPGGGSAGEQYF; CDR3 DNA: TGTGCCAGCAGCTTATATGGCCCGGGGGGGGGATCTGCTGGCGAGCAGTACTTC
V gene: TRBV2; J gene: TRBJ1-2; clone size: NA; D gene: NA; CDR3 protein: CASSAAGQSPYGYTF; CDR3 DNA: TGTGCCAGCAGTGCGGCAGGACAAAGCCCCTATGGCTACACCTTC
V gene: TRBV4-3; J gene: TRBJ2-1; clone size: NA; D gene: TRBD2; CDR3 protein: CASSQDPQGSGRMYEQFF; CDR3 DNA: TGCGCCAGCAGCCAAGATCCCCAAGGAAGCGGGAGGATGTATGAGCAGTTCTTC
V gene: TRBV28; J gene: TRBJ1-5; clone size: NA; D gene: NA; CDR3 protein: CASTMEGSQPQHF; CDR3 DNA: TGTGCCAGCACCATGGAGGGATCTCAGCCCCAGCATTTT
V gene: TRBV6-6; J gene: TRBJ1-5; clone size: few; D gene: TRBD1; CDR3 protein: CASIWGQGVDGPQHF; CDR3 DNA: TGTGCCAGCATATGGGGACAGGGTGTTGATGGGCCCCAGCATTTT
V gene: TRBV18; J gene: TRBJ1-3; clone size: NA; D gene: NA; CDR3 protein: CASFSAGNTIYF; CDR3 DNA: TGTGCCAGCTTTTCGGCTGGAAACACCATATATTTT
V gene: TRBV9; J gene: TRBJ1-6; clone size: NA; D gene: NA; CDR3 protein: CASSVAGSHNSPLHF; CDR3 DNA: TGTGCCAGCAGCGTAGCCGGTTCTCATAATTCACCCCTCCACTTT
V gene: TRBV24-1; J gene: TRBJ2-1; clone size: NA; D gene: NA; CDR3 protein: CATSDIRVPYNEQFF; CDR3 DNA: TGTGCCACCAGTGACATCAGGGTGCCCTACAATGAGCAGTTCTTC
V gene: TRBV4-1; J gene: TRBJ2-7; clone size: NA; D gene: TRBD1; CDR3 protein: CASSRSTGTGVYEQYF; CDR3 DNA: TGCGCCAGCAGCCGCTCAACCGGGACAGGGGTATACGAGCAGTACTTC
V gene: TRBV30; J gene: TRBJ2-5; clone size: NA; D gene: NA; CDR3 protein: CAWNGDLKETQYF; CDR3 DNA: TGTGCCTGGAACGGAGACCTTAAAGAGACCCAGTACTTC
V gene: TRBV3-1/TRBV3-2; J gene: TRBJ2-3; clone size: NA; D gene: NA; CDR3 protein: CASSFKSTDTQYF; CDR3 DNA: TGTGCCAGCAGCTTTAAAAGCACAGATACGCAGTATTTT
V gene: TRBV28; J gene: TRBJ2-7; clone size: NA; D gene: TRBD2; CDR3 protein: CASSLEGLATVYEQYF; CDR3 DNA: TGTGCCAGCAGTTTAGAGGGACTAGCAACTGTCTACGAGCAGTACTTC
V gene: TRBV18; J gene: TRBJ1-1; clone size: NA; D gene: NA; CDR3 protein: CASTGGRPNTEAFF; CDR3 DNA: TGTGCCAGCACGGGGGGACGGCCAAACACTGAAGCTTTCTTT